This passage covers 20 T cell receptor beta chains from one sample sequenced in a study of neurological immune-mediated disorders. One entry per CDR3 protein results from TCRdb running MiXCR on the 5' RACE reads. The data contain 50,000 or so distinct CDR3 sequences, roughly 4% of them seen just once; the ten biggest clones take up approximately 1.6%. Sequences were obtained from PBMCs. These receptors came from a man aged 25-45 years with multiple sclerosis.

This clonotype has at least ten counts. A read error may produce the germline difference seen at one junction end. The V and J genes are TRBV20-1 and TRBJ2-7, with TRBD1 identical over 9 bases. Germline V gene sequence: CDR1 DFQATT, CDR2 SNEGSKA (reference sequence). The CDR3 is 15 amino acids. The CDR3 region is CSARGAGTGSDEQYF. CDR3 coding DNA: TGCAGTGCCAGAGGCGCCGGGACAGGGAGTGACGAGCAGTACTTC.

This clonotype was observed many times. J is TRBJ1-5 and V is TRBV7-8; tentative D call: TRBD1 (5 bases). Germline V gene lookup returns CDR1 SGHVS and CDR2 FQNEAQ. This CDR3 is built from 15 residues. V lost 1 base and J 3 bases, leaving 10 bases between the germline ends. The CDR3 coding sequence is TGTGCCAGCAGCTTAGTGGCGGGGACCAATCAGCCCCAGCATTTT. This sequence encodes CASSLVAGTNQPQHF.

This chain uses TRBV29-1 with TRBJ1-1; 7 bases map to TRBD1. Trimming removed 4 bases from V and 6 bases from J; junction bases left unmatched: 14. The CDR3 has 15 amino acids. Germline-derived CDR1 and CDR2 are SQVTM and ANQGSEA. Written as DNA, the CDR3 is TGCAGCGTTGTTTTGGGAGGGGGCAGACAGCCTGAAGCTTTCTTT. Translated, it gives CSVVLGGGRQPEAFF.

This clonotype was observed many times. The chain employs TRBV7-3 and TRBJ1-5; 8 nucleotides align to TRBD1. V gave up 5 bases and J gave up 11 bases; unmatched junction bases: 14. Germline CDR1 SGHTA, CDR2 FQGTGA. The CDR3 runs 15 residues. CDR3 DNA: TGTGCCAGCAGCATCATGGGGACAGGAGCTTCCGCCCAGCATTTT. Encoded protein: CASSIMGTGASAQHF.

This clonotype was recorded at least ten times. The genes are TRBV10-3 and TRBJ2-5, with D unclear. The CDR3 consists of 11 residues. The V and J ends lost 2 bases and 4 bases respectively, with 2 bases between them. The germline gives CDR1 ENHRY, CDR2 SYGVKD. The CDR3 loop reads CAISERETQYF. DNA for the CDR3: TGTGCCATCAGTGAGCGAGAGACCCAGTACTTC.

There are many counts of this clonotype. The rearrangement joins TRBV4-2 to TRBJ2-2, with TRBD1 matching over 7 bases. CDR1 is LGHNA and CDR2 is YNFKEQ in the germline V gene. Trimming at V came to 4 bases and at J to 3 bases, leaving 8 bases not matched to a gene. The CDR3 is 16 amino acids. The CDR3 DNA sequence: TGTGCCAGCAGCCGCAGACAGGGAAAAGACACCGGGGAGCTGTTTTTT. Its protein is CASSRRQGKDTGELFF.

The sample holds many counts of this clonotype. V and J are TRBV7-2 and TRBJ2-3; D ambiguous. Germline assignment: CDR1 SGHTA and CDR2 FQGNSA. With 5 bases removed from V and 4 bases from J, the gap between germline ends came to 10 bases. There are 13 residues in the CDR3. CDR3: CASSPTWADTQYF. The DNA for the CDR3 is TGTGCCAGCAGCCCCACGTGGGCAGATACGCAGTATTTT.

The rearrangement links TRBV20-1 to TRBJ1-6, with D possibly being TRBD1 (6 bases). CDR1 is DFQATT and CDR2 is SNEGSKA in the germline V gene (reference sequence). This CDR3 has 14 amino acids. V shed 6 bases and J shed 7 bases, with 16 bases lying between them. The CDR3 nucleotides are TGCAGTGCCGGACGGGGGGGGCCAAATTCACCCCTCCACTTT. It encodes CSAGRGGPNSPLHF.

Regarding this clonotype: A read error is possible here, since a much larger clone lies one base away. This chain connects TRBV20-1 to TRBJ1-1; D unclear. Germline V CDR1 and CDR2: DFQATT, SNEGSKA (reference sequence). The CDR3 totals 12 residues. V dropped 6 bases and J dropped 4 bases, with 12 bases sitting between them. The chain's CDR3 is CSALKGGTEAFF. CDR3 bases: TGCAGTGCCTTAAAGGGCGGCACTGAAGCTTTCTTT.

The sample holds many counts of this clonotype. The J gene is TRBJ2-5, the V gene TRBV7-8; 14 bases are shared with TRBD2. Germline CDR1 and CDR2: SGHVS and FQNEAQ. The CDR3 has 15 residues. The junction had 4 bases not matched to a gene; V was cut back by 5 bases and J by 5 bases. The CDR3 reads CASSETSGGAETQYF. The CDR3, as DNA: TGTGCCAGCAGCGAGACTAGCGGGGGGGCCGAGACCCAGTACTTC.

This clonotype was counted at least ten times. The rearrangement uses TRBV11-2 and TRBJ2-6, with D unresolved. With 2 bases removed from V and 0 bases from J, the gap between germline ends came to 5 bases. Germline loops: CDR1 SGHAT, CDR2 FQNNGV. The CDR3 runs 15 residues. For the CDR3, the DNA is TGTGCCAGCAGCTTATCCCTCTCTGGGGCCAACGTCCTGACTTTC. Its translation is CASSLSLSGANVLTF. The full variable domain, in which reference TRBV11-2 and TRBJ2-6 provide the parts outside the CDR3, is EAGVAQSPRYKIIEKRQSVAFWCNPISGHATLYWYQQILGQGPKLLIQFQNNGVVDDSQLPKDRFSAERLKGVDSTLKIQPAKLEDSAVYLCASSLSLSGANVLTFGAGSRLTVL.

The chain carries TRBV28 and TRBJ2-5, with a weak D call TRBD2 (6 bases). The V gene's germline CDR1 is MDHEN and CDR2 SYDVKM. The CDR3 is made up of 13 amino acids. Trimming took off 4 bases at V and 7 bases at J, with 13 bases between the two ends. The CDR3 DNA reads TGTGCCAGCAGTTCAACCGGGGGTCGGACCCAGTACTTC. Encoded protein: CASSSTGGRTQYF.

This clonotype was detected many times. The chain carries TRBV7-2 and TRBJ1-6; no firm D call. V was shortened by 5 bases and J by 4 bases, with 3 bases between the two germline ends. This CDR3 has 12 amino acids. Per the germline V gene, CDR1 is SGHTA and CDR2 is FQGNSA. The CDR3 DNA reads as TGTGCCAGCAGCAAATATAATTCACCCCTCCACTTT. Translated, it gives CASSKYNSPLHF.

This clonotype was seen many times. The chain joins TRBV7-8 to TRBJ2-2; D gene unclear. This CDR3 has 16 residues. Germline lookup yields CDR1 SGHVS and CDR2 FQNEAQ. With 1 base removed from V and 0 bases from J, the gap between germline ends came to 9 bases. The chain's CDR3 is CASSLEWIANTGELFF. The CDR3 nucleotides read TGTGCCAGCAGCTTAGAGTGGATCGCGAACACCGGGGAGCTGTTTTTT.

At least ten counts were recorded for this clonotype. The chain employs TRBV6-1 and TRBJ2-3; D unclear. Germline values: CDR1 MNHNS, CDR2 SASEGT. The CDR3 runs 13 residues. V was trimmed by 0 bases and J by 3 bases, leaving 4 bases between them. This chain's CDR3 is CASSEAETDTQYF. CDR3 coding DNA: TGTGCCAGCAGTGAAGCGGAGACAGATACGCAGTATTTT.

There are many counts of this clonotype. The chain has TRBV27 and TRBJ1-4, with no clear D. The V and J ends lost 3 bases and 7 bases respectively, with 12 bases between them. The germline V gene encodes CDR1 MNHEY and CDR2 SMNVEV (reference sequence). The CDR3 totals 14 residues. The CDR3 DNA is TGTGCCAGCAGTTTTTCTAGGTTAAGTGAAAAACTGTTTTTT. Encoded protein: CASSFSRLSEKLFF.

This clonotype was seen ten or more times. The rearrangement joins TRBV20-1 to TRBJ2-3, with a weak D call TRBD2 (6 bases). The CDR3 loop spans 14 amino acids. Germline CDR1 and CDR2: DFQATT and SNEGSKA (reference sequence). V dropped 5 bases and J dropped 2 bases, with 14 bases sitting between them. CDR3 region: CSAHRAGYTDTQYF. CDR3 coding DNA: TGCAGTGCTCATAGGGCGGGGTACACAGATACGCAGTATTTT.

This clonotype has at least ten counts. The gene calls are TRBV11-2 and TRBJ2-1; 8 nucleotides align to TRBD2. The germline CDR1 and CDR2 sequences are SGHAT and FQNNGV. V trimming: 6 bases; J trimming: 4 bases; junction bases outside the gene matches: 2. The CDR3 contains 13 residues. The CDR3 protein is CASSLAGYNEQFF. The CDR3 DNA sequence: TGTGCCAGCAGTCTAGCGGGTTACAATGAGCAGTTCTTC.

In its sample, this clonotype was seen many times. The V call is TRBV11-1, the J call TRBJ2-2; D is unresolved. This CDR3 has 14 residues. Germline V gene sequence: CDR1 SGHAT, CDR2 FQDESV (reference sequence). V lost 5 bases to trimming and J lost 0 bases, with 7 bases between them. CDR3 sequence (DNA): TGTGCCAGCAGCCGAACTACGAACACCGGGGAGCTGTTTTTT. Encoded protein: CASSRTTNTGELFF.

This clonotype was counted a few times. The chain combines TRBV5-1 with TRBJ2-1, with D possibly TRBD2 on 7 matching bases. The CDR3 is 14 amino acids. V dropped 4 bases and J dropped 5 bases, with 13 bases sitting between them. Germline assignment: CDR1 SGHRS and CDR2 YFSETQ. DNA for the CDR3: TGCGCCAGCAGCCCCGGGGGGCCGAACAATGAGCAGTTCTTC. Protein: CASSPGGPNNEQFF.